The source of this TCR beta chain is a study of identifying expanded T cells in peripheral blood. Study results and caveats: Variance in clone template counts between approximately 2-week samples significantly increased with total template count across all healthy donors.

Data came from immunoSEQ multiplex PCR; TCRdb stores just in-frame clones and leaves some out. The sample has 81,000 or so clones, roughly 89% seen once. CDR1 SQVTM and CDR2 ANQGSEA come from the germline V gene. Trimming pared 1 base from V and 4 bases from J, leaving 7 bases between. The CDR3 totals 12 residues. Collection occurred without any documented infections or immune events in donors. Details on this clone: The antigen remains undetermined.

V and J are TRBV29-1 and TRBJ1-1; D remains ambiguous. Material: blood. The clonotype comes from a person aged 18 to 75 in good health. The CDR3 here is CSVEVVSTEAFF. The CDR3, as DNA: TGCAGCGTTGAAGTGGTTAGCACTGAAGCTTTCTTT.